This T cell receptor (beta chain) stems from a study of cytomegalovirus exposure and HLA in healthy donors. The CDR3 is 14 residues long. Germline trimming cut 2 bases from V and 4 bases from J; bases unmatched to any gene: 0. Germline CDR1 is ENHRY and CDR2 is SYGVKD. The PCR contained 60 Vbeta and 13 Jbeta primers. Libraries were prepared by immunoSEQ multiplex PCR; TCRdb keeps only in-frame clonotypes and omits some of them. The sample includes some 110,000 clones, just over 70% of them seen just once. The V and J genes are TRBV10-3 and TRBJ1-4, with TRBD1 identical over 8 bases. Sequencing input: PBMCs. This clonotype was obtained from a boy aged 5 to 17 in good health and CMV-seronegative. CDR3 residues: CAISEGQGNEKLFF. The CDR3 DNA is TGTGCCATCAGTGAGGGACAGGGTAATGAAAAACTGTTTTTT.